The present T cell receptor beta chain was sequenced within a study of blood T cell repertoires in COVID-19. Measured with immunoSEQ multiplex PCR; TCRdb has only the in-frame clones, and not every one. The sample shows about 50,000 clones, approximately 82% of them seen only once. There are 15 residues in the CDR3. With 0 bases removed from V and 6 bases from J, the gap between germline ends came to 12 bases. Per germline, CDR1 MNHNY and CDR2 SVGAGI (reference sequence). The chain links TRBV6-6 to TRBJ2-1, with a weak D call TRBD2 (7 bases). Sequenced sample: peripheral blood. The source is a man between 65 and 79 years old with active COVID-19. As DNA, the CDR3 is TGTGCCAGCAGTTACTCAGGAGGGGGGGGCAATGAGCAGTTCTTC. Its translation is CASSYSGGGGNEQFF.